This T cell receptor beta chain was sequenced for a study of Graves' ophthalmopathy and Graves' hyperthyroidism. Findings and caveats of the study: Ophthalmopathy was separated from stable hyperthyroidism by a 13-signature model with approximately 91% sensitivity and approximately 79% specificity. Most thyroid clonotypes with frequency above 0.001 were detected in blood too.

About this clonotype: The antigen is not known. Since a much larger clone is just one base distant, this may be a read error.

Using RNA transcripts, the TCR beta CDR3 regions were amplified. Amplification began with first-round RT-PCR using HTBI primers, then second-round multiplex PCR was performed. One entry per CDR3 protein results from TCRdb running MiXCR on the multiplex PCR reads. The repertoire holds roughly 480,000 distinct CDR3 sequences, with 13% to 15% as singletons. This CDR3 contains 13 residues. From germline, CDR1 is ENHRY and CDR2 SYGVKD. The sequenced sample was blood. The chain joins TRBV10-3 to TRBJ1-2; tentative D call: TRBD1 (5 bases). The TCR sequence derives from a woman aged 25-40 years with Graves' ophthalmopathy. The CDR3 here is CTISFDRNYGYTF. The CDR3 DNA reads as TGTACCATCAGCTTTGACAGAAACTATGGCTACACCTTC.